The following is a TCR beta chain sequence with its context. The data originate from a study of blood T cell repertoires in COVID-19. Study context: Some COVID-19 samples were acute and others convalescent; all came from the United States, Italy and Spain. PBMCs, B-cell-depleted T cells, or T cells were the source of the cDNA or gDNA that made up the material.

V gave up 2 bases and J gave up 2 bases; unmatched junction bases: 6. The CDR3 runs to 15 residues. Germline CDR1 and CDR2: MGHRA and YSYEKL. In the study's own analysis: How many nucleated cells were present was estimated from reference gene primer amplification. Some clones are missing from TCRdb's copy, which holds only in-frame ones; the method was immunoSEQ multiplex PCR. V and J calls plus clone size are reproduced from that table; the DNA served to infer D and trimming. The sample comprises some 270,000 clones, more than 75% of which are singletons, and around 1.5% rests with the top ten. The specimen sequenced was peripheral blood. The clonotype originates from a woman aged 55-70 years who had recovered from COVID-19. This sequence joins TRBV4-1 and TRBJ2-7, with 7 bases aligning to TRBD1. In DNA, the CDR3 is TGCGCCAGCAGCCAATACGGACAGGATCCCTACGAGCAGTACTTC. This gives the protein CASSQYGQDPYEQYF.